In its sample, the clone carrying this T cell receptor (beta chain) was seen many times. What it binds is unknown. This sample is drawn from a study of spatial heterogeneity in lung cancer. MiXCR was run by TCRdb on the 5' RACE reads, yielding one entry per CDR3 protein. The data contain some 1,700 distinct CDR3 sequences, roughly 19% of them singletons. The time point is: blood at routine non-recurrence follow-up after resection. General study findings and limits: The study found ubiquitous expanded tumor TCRs in blood more at resection than follow-up.

Trimming removed 1 base from V and 8 bases from J; junction bases left unmatched: 9. The CDR3 is 14 amino acids. Germline lookup yields CDR1 DFQATT and CDR2 SNEGSKA (reference sequence). This chain links TRBV20-1 with TRBJ2-3; 7 nucleotides agree with TRBD1. Sequencing used PBMCs, obtained at follow-up. This receptor was obtained from a male donor with early-stage non-small cell lung cancer. The CDR3 DNA is TGCAGTGCTAGAGGGCCAGGGGGACGTGGTACGCAGTATTTT. This sequence encodes CSARGPGGRGTQYF.